The rows below give T cell receptor beta chains drawn from one sample of a study of T-cell memory formation after mild COVID-19. TCRdb reprocessed the 5' RACE reads via MiXCR and lists one record per CDR3 protein. The table shows hundreds of thousands of distinct CDR3 sequences, with roughly 17% occurring only once. The source material was PBMCs or a T cell subset sorted from them (not recorded which). The receptors were sampled from an adult woman who had mild COVID-19 (a few samples of this study predate the infection). Cell type and time point are not known. CDR3s include the opening cysteine and the closing phenylalanine or tryptophan. The order of the fields is CDR3 length, V gene, J gene, clone size, D gene, CDR3 protein, CDR3 DNA. The D gene is left open where the match is weak. Clone size appears in some rows only: once, few, many, or a class for an expanded clone.

length: 19; V: TRBV3-1; J: TRBJ2-7; size: few; D: -; CDR3: CASSQGPVWARVLSYEQYF; DNA: TGTGCCAGCAGCCAAGGCCCTGTATGGGCCAGGGTACTATCCTACGAGCAGTACTTC
length: 16; V: TRBV7-9; J: TRBJ1-4; size: few; D: -; CDR3: CASTPGRIATNEKLFF; DNA: TGTGCCAGCACCCCGGGACGTATTGCAACTAATGAAAAACTGTTTTTT
length: 17; V: TRBV12-3/TRBV12-4; J: TRBJ2-2; size: few; D: TRBD2; CDR3: CASSSRREASWAGELFF; DNA: TGTGCCAGCAGTTCCCGCCGGGAGGCGAGTTGGGCCGGGGAGCTGTTTTTT
length: 16; V: TRBV7-6; J: TRBJ2-2; size: few; D: -; CDR3: CASSLDPSTYTGELFF; DNA: TGTGCCAGCAGCTTAGACCCCAGCACATACACCGGGGAGCTGTTTTTT
length: 13; V: TRBV7-2; J: TRBJ2-7; size: few; D: -; CDR3: CASSLPGIYEQYF; DNA: TGTGCCAGCAGCTTACCAGGAATCTACGAGCAGTACTTC
length: 12; V: TRBV6-2/TRBV6-3; J: TRBJ2-1; size: -; D: -; CDR3: CASSPVGAEQFF; DNA: TGTGCCAGCAGCCCCGTTGGGGCGGAGCAGTTCTTC
length: 13; V: TRBV11-2; J: TRBJ2-5; size: -; D: -; CDR3: CASTQGGKETQYF; DNA: TGTGCCAGCACACAAGGGGGGAAAGAGACCCAGTACTTC
length: 13; V: TRBV7-9; J: TRBJ2-3; size: -; D: -; CDR3: CASSLLNTDTQYF; DNA: TGTGCCAGCAGCTTACTCAATACAGATACGCAGTATTTT
length: 15; V: TRBV7-8; J: TRBJ1-1; size: few; D: -; CDR3: CASSFKGVKGTEAFF; DNA: TGTGCCAGCAGCTTTAAGGGTGTAAAGGGCACTGAAGCTTTCTTT
length: 14; V: TRBV7-3; J: TRBJ2-5; size: many; D: -; CDR3: CASSLRGGRETQYF; DNA: TGTGCCAGCAGTTTAAGAGGGGGTAGAGAGACCCAGTACTTC
length: 14; V: TRBV6-5; J: TRBJ2-5; size: -; D: -; CDR3: CASSSRNREETQYF; DNA: TGTGCCAGCAGTTCCCGTAATAGGGAAGAGACCCAGTACTTC
length: 16; V: TRBV11-2; J: TRBJ2-1; size: -; D: TRBD2; CDR3: CASSLVPSGSLNEQFF; DNA: TGTGCCAGCAGCTTAGTCCCTAGCGGGAGTCTAAATGAGCAGTTCTTC
length: 14; V: TRBV11-2; J: TRBJ2-1; size: few; D: -; CDR3: CASSWTNTDNEQFF; DNA: TGTGCCAGCAGCTGGACGAATACCGACAATGAGCAGTTCTTC